The T cell receptor beta chain described here comes from a study of cytomegalovirus exposure and HLA in healthy donors. Generated by immunoSEQ multiplex PCR, the TCRdb table keeps only in-frame clones and is missing some. The data contain 65,000 to 80,000 clones, approximately 95% of them seen just once; the ten biggest clones take up 2.5% to 3.5%. The source of this sequence is a woman under 30 in good health and CMV-seropositive. The sequencing sample was made of PBMCs.

The DNA for the CDR3 is TGCGCCACCAGGACAACGTCGGGGGCCGGGGAGCTGTTTTTT. Residues: CATRTTSGAGELFF. The chain uses TRBV4-3 and TRBJ2-2; a possible D gene is TRBD2 (6 bases). This CDR3 comprises 14 residues. The germline gives CDR1 LGHNA, CDR2 YSLEER. The germline V and J ends were trimmed by 10 bases and 6 bases, with 18 bases remaining between them.